This entry describes one T cell receptor beta chain. Its matching antigen is unknown. This sample is part of a study of cytomegalovirus exposure and HLA in healthy donors. The CDR3 runs to 17 residues. The junction had 9 bases not matched to a gene; V was cut back by 5 bases and J by 1 base. Germline CDR1 reads SEHNR; CDR2 reads FQNEAQ (reference sequence). PCR amplification relied on 60 Vbeta primers (plus 13 Jbeta primers). Here immunoSEQ multiplex PCR was the method, and the copy in TCRdb shows in-frame clones only, minus some. This sample's table reports about 39,000 clones. Overall study results and limits: Being productive about 87% or about 30% of the time was typical of most TCR beta V segments in an earlier analysis. Cytomegalovirus association was listed for 150 to 200 TCR beta chains. Sequencing likely caused a cluster of highly shared sequence variants. There were several of the most significant clusters that appeared linked to common viral pathogens in a later analysis.

The chain recombines TRBV7-9 with TRBJ1-4, with TRBD1 matching 8 bases. Sequenced material: PBMCs. This receptor was identified in a woman in her twenties or thirties in good health and CMV-seropositive. The CDR3 nucleotides read TGTGCCAGCAGCGGCCGCGACAGGGGCCTAACTAATGAAAAACTGTTTTTT. Amino acids: CASSGRDRGLTNEKLFF.